This T cell receptor (beta chain) stems from a study of radiation and T cells in renal cell carcinoma. Study-wide background: Nephrectomy followed 15 Gy stereotactic body radiation by 4 weeks.

The table lists this clone with a count of one. Its target is not known. Study-wide results and limits: In blood, top tumor clones expanded by 2 weeks, shrinking by 4. Without pretreatment biopsies, baseline tumor clonotype presence was undetermined.

Regarding time point: baseline pretreatment blood. Treatment reported: 15 Gy SBRT to primary tumor, nephrectomy 4 weeks later. After SBRT, blood was collected at 2 and 4 weeks, plus baseline. CDR1 and CDR2 (germline): LNHNV, YYDKDF (reference sequence). The CDR3 runs 14 residues. J was trimmed by 0 bases and V by 6 bases; bases with no gene match: 3. Assay: immunoSEQ multiplex PCR; the TCRdb copy retains only in-frame clones and omits some. The sample holds roughly 150,000 clones, 88% seen once. The input for sequencing was blood, taken from a patient whose treatment included radiotherapy and nephrectomy. The rearrangement joins TRBV15 to TRBJ2-3, with 7 bases aligning to TRBD1. This TCR was sampled from a woman in her 70s with renal cell carcinoma. CDR3 sequence reads: CATSRDSSTDTQYF. As DNA, the CDR3 is TGTGCCACCAGTAGGGACAGTAGCACAGATACGCAGTATTTT.